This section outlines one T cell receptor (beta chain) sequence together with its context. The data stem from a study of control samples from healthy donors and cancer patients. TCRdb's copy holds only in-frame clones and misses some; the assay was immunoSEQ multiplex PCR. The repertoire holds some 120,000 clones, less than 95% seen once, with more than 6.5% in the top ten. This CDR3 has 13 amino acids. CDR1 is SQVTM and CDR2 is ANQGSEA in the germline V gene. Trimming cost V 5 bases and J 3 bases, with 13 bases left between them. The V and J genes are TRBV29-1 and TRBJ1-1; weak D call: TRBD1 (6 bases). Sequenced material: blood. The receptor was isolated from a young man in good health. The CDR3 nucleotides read TGCAGCGTTTATACAGGGCGAGACACTGAAGCTTTCTTT. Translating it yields CSVYTGRDTEAFF.